The clone carrying this T cell receptor (beta chain) was counted a few times. Its cognate antigen is unknown. With the Oncomine TCR Beta short-read assay, DNA from cultured CD4+ T cells was sequenced. Someone extracted genomic DNA from cultured CD4+ T cells. TCRdb re-called the PCR reads through MiXCR, storing one row per CDR3 protein. Among some 20,000 distinct CDR3 sequences listed, around half were seen once. These data come from a study of vaccination and CD4 T cells after COVID-19. As for the study in general: The study collected post-vaccine samples a median around 66 days after dose two, with a range of 14 to 241.

Described treatment: roughly nine-day PBMC culture with coronavirus spike peptide pools or control peptides (ViraFEST assay). V gave up 2 bases and J gave up 6 bases, with 11 bases separating them. Per the germline V gene, CDR1 is SNHLY and CDR2 is FYNNEI. The CDR3 has 14 residues. The sample comprised CD4+ T cells from blood, cultured in vitro. The gene calls are TRBV2 and TRBJ1-5; possible D gene TRBD1, 5 bases. The clonotype originates from a human donor who had recovered from COVID-19. CDR3 in DNA: TGTGCCAGCAGTGAACGGGACGGGGGTCAGCCCCAGCATTTT. Encoded protein: CASSERDGGQPQHF.